Each of the 29 T cell receptor beta chains below was sequenced from the same sample in a study of human T cells and chemical hapten exposure. Unfractionated whole blood served as the source for total RNA extraction. TCRdb re-called the 5' RACE reads through MiXCR, storing one row per CDR3 protein. The table includes about 140,000 distinct CDR3 sequences, 3.5% to 5% detected once. The receptors derive from a female donor in good health.

CDR3 bases: TGTGCCAGCAGCCAATCCCCGGTCCGACCCTACGAGCAGTACTTC. This codes for CASSQSPVRPYEQYF. J is TRBJ2-7 and V is TRBV3-1, with D uncertain. Germline CDR1 reads LGHDT; CDR2 reads YNNKEL (reference sequence). V was cut by 2 bases and J by 2 bases, with 13 bases left in between. This CDR3 is 15 amino acids long.

J is TRBJ2-7 and V is TRBV7-2, with D possibly being TRBD1 (6 bases). CDR3 length: 17 amino acids. V lost 1 base and J 10 bases, leaving 26 bases between the germline ends. CDR1 and CDR2 from the germline V gene are SGHTA and FQGNSA. The CDR3 loop is CASSLGGGRASVFRQYF. CDR3 coding DNA: TGTGCCAGCAGCTTAGGAGGGGGAAGGGCTTCGGTATTCCGACAGTACTTC.

This clonotype was counted a few times. CDR3 sequence (DNA): TGTGCCAGCAGTGAAGGAGGCAGGCACACTGAAGCTTTCTTT. It specifies CASSEGGRHTEAFF. The rearrangement uses TRBV2 and TRBJ1-1, with D unresolved. Germline values: CDR1 SNHLY, CDR2 FYNNEI. This CDR3 contains 14 residues. The V end lost 1 base, the J end lost 3 bases, and 9 bases lay between the germline ends.

This clonotype was counted at least ten times. V and J are TRBV20-1 and TRBJ1-4; the D gene is possibly TRBD1 (6 bases). The germline gives CDR1 DFQATT, CDR2 SNEGSKA (reference sequence). V dropped 5 bases and J dropped 7 bases, with 8 bases sitting between them. The CDR3 sequence is 11 residues long. The CDR3 nucleotides read TGCAGTGCTTTCAGGGGTGAAAAACTGTTTTTT. It codes for CSAFRGEKLFF.

The chain joins TRBV6-6 to TRBJ1-5; 7 nucleotides line up with TRBD1. Germline V gene data show CDR1 as MNHNY and CDR2 as SVGAGI (reference sequence). This CDR3 is 17 amino acids long. V shed 3 bases, J shed 0 bases, and the junction held 8 bases outside the gene matches. The CDR3 loop reads CASSYRGDSYSNQPQHF. As DNA, the CDR3 is TGTGCCAGCAGTTATAGGGGGGACAGCTATAGCAATCAGCCCCAGCATTTT.

This clonotype appeared many times. The CDR3 bases are TGTGCCAGCAGCCCACCCCCGGGCGGGGGCTCCTACGAGCAGTACTTC. This encodes CASSPPPGGGSYEQYF. The chain has TRBV7-2 and TRBJ2-7; TRBD2 matches at 7 bases. The J segment lost 0 bases and the V segment lost 5 bases, leaving 10 bases of the junction unmatched. Germline CDR1 reads SGHTA; CDR2 reads FQGNSA. The CDR3 contains 16 residues.

This clonotype turned up a few times. The chain links TRBV12-3 or TRBV12-4 to TRBJ2-3; D assignment may be TRBD1 or TRBD2 (7 bases each). Trimming stripped 3 bases from V and 4 bases from J, with 11 bases between. The CDR3 runs to 14 residues. CDR3 DNA sequence: TGTGCCAGCAGTTTCCCAGGGGGGGCAGATACGCAGTATTTT. Protein product: CASSFPGGADTQYF.

Remarks on this clonotype: A much larger clone lies a single base off, so this may be a read error. The rearrangement links TRBV24-1 to TRBJ1-1; TRBD1 might be the D (5 bases). The length of the CDR3 is 14 residues. Germline CDR1 reads KGHDR; CDR2 reads SFDVKD. Trimming cost V 4 bases and J 4 bases, with 12 bases left between them. This CDR3 is CATSDATAVTEAFF. The CDR3, as DNA: TGTGCCACCAGTGACGCGACAGCGGTCACTGAAGCTTTCTTT.

This clonotype was seen many times. V usage is TRBV14 and J usage is TRBJ2-3; 7 bases line up with TRBD2. The CDR3 length is 16 residues. With V trimmed by 5 bases and J by 3 bases, 11 bases remained unmatched. Per the germline V gene, CDR1 is SGHDN and CDR2 is FVKESK. The CDR3 is CASSERKLAVTDTQYF. The CDR3 nucleotides are TGTGCCAGCAGCGAAAGGAAGCTAGCGGTGACAGATACGCAGTATTTT.

This clonotype has at least ten counts. The CDR3 region is CASRGSGEINEQFF. CDR3 sequence (DNA): TGTGCCAGCCGTGGGAGCGGGGAAATCAATGAGCAGTTCTTC. The chain recombines TRBV2 with TRBJ2-1; 7 bases align to TRBD2. V was pared by 8 bases and J by 6 bases, with 10 bases of the junction left unmatched. Germline-derived CDR1 and CDR2 are SNHLY and FYNNEI. There are 14 residues in the CDR3.

This clonotype was recorded at least ten times. The chain employs TRBV7-2 and TRBJ1-1; D possibly corresponds to TRBD1 (6 bases). V lost 2 bases and J lost 5, with 12 bases in between. The CDR3 is 14 residues long. Germline V CDR1 and CDR2: SGHTA, FQGNSA. The CDR3, as DNA: TGTGCCAGCAGCTTACAACAGGGCGGGACTGAAGCTTTCTTT. This codes for CASSLQQGGTEAFF.

V usage is TRBV3-1 and J usage is TRBJ2-3; 11 positions match TRBD2. Trimming removed 7 bases from V and 1 base from J; junction bases left unmatched: 7. The CDR3 covers 16 residues. CDR1 and CDR2 (germline): LGHDT, YNNKEL (reference sequence). CDR3 sequence: CASNPGTSGRTDTQYF. CDR3 sequence (DNA): TGTGCCAGCAACCCTGGGACTAGCGGACGCACAGATACGCAGTATTTT.

There are a few counts of this clonotype. The chain uses TRBV20-1 and TRBJ1-2; no clear D. The germline V and J ends were trimmed by 4 bases and 5 bases, with 11 bases remaining between them. Germline V gene lookup returns CDR1 DFQATT and CDR2 SNEGSKA (reference sequence). The CDR3 contains 12 residues. This chain's CDR3 is CSATGRSYGYTF. The CDR3 region has the DNA TGCAGTGCTACGGGCCGGTCGTATGGCTACACCTTC.

This clonotype came up many times. The chain has TRBV5-1 and TRBJ2-7; 7 nucleotides line up with TRBD1. The germline gives CDR1 SGHRS, CDR2 YFSETQ. This CDR3 contains 15 residues. After removal of 4 bases from V and 6 bases from J, the junction contained 13 bases not matched to a gene. CDR3 amino acids: CASSPHRGRDLEQYF. DNA of the CDR3: TGCGCCAGCAGCCCTCACAGGGGTCGGGACCTCGAGCAGTACTTC.

This clonotype occurred many times. The chain links TRBV20-1 to TRBJ2-7; D is perhaps TRBD1 (7 bases). Between the trimmed V and J ends, which lost 5 bases and 7 bases, there was a span of 21 bases. This CDR3 is built from 14 residues. Germline V lookup: CDR1 DFQATT, CDR2 SNEGSKA (reference sequence). This chain's CDR3 is CSAAKGASGGEQYF. The CDR3 region has the DNA TGCAGTGCTGCCAAGGGGGCGAGTGGGGGGGAGCAGTACTTC.

The table lists this clonotype with many counts. The V gene is TRBV9, the J gene TRBJ2-7, with D perhaps matching TRBD1 (6 bases). V was clipped by 0 bases and J by 3 bases, with 10 bases between them. CDR3 size: 14 residues. CDR1 SGDLS and CDR2 YYNGEE come from the germline V gene. The CDR3 region has the DNA TGTGCCAGCAGCGTAGCGCCAGGGGACTACGAGCAGTACTTC. It translates to CASSVAPGDYEQYF.

This clonotype appeared many times. This chain uses TRBV20-1 with TRBJ2-7; 9 nucleotides agree with TRBD2. The V gene end was trimmed by 4 bases and the J gene end by 9 bases; junction bases not matched to a gene: 22. Germline CDR1 reads DFQATT; CDR2 reads SNEGSKA (reference sequence). The CDR3 consists of 17 residues. Here the CDR3 DNA reads TGCAGTGCTACCGGGGGGTTAGCGGGGGCCCAGGGGTCGCCGCAGTACTTC. It is translated as CSATGGLAGAQGSPQYF.

The genes are TRBV10-3 and TRBJ2-3, with 7 bases lining up with TRBD2. The V gene end was trimmed by 8 bases and the J gene end by 3 bases; junction bases not matched to a gene: 8. The CDR3 contains 14 residues. CDR1 and CDR2 from the germline V gene are ENHRY and SYGVKD. CDR3 nucleotides: TGTGCCATCCGGCTAGCGGAACAGACAGATACGCAGTATTTT. It codes for CAIRLAEQTDTQYF.

This clonotype was seen a few times. This chain connects TRBV9 to TRBJ2-3; 13 bases line up with TRBD2. Germline V gene sequence: CDR1 SGDLS, CDR2 YYNGEE. V lost 3 bases, J lost 4 bases, and 11 bases stayed unmatched. The CDR3 consists of 18 residues. The CDR3, as DNA: TGTGCCAGCAGCGCGCCTCTACTAGCGGGGGGGCCTTCAGATACGCAGTATTTT. Translation gives CASSAPLLAGGPSDTQYF.

This clonotype was counted between two and nine times. This may stem from a read error, because a much larger clone lies one nucleotide away. The chain joins TRBV25-1 to TRBJ1-6; D not resolved. This CDR3 contains 13 residues. Germline V gene data show CDR1 as MGHDK and CDR2 as SYGVNS. The ends were cut back, 3 bases at V and 11 bases at J, with 11 bases in the middle. CDR3 loop: CASSDYAGAPLHF. The CDR3, as DNA: TGTGCCAGCAGTGATTATGCGGGCGCACCCCTCCACTTT. Filled out from reference TRBV25-1 and TRBJ1-6, the complete variable domain reads EADIYQTPRYLVIGTGKKITLECSQTMGHDKMYWYQQDPGMELHLIHYSYGVNSTEKGDLSSESTVSRIRTEHFPLTLESARPSHTSQYLCASSDYAGAPLHFGNGTRLTVT.

This clonotype was recorded at least ten times. This chain links TRBV5-4 with TRBJ1-1; TRBD1 aligns across 8 bases. V dropped 4 bases and J dropped 8; count of bases not matched to a gene: 7. Germline CDR1 is SGHNT and CDR2 is YYREEE (reference sequence). This CDR3 has 13 residues. The CDR3 coding sequence is TGTGCCAGCAGCCCTACAGGGGGTGGGGAAGCTTTCTTT. Translated: CASSPTGGGEAFF.

This clonotype was counted many times. The chain recombines TRBV19 with TRBJ2-7; a possible D gene is TRBD2 (5 bases). V lost 10 bases and J 9 bases, leaving 22 bases between the germline ends. The CDR3 has 13 residues. The germline V gene encodes CDR1 LNHDA and CDR2 SQIVND (reference sequence). The chain's CDR3 is CATMDSYQIWQYF. The CDR3 nucleotides read TGTGCCACCATGGACTCGTATCAAATTTGGCAGTACTTC.

Many counts were recorded for this clonotype. The chain joins TRBV3-2 to TRBJ2-3; the DNA was not compared with TRBD2, the D call given in the table. TRBV3-2 is listed as a pseudogene. The CDR3 is 19 residues long. CDR3 coding DNA: TGTGCCAGCAGCCACGGAGGGGGACTAGCGGGGTCTAGCACAGATACGCAGTATTTT. Translated, it gives CASSHGGGLAGSSTDTQYF.

This clonotype was recorded many times. The CDR3 region is CSVEGSGANVLTF. CDR3 coding DNA: TGCAGCGTTGAAGGGTCCGGGGCCAACGTCCTGACTTTC. V and J are TRBV29-1 and TRBJ2-6; D is uncertain. Germline CDR1 reads SQVTM; CDR2 reads ANQGSEA. V was clipped by 1 base and J by 4 bases, with 5 bases between them. CDR3 size: 13 residues.

This clonotype was found many times. V usage is TRBV20-1 and J usage is TRBJ1-5, with a weak D call TRBD1 (6 bases). V lost 7 bases to trimming and J lost 3 bases, with 13 bases between them. This CDR3 is built from 13 residues. Germline assignment: CDR1 DFQATT and CDR2 SNEGSKA (reference sequence). CDR3: CSVVGGPNQPQHF. CDR3 sequence (DNA): TGCAGTGTCGTAGGGGGGCCCAATCAGCCCCAGCATTTT.

The rearrangement links TRBV5-1 to TRBJ2-3; TRBD2 might be the D (7 bases). CDR1 and CDR2 from the germline V gene are SGHRS and YFSETQ. V lost 0 bases and J lost 2, with 16 bases in between. The CDR3 runs to 17 residues. This chain's CDR3 is CASSLANAGAHTDTQYF. Written as DNA, the CDR3 is TGCGCCAGCAGCTTGGCCAATGCGGGGGCGCACACAGATACGCAGTATTTT.

This clonotype came up many times. The CDR3: CASRRGSGGDNEQFF. The CDR3 nucleotides read TGTGCCAGCAGGCGAGGGAGCGGCGGCGACAATGAGCAGTTCTTC. The rearrangement links TRBV11-3 to TRBJ2-1, with D tentatively TRBD2 (5 bases). The germline V gene encodes CDR1 SGHNT and CDR2 YENEEA. The CDR3 sequence is 15 residues long. V shed 6 bases and J shed 5 bases, with 17 bases lying between them. The variable domain in full, completed from reference TRBV11-3 and TRBJ2-1, reads EAGVVQSPRYKIIEKKQPVAFWCNPISGHNTLYWYLQNLGQGPELLIRYENEEAVDDSQLPKDRFSAERLKGVDSTLKIQPAELGDSAVYLCASRRGSGGDNEQFFGPGTRLTVL.

In this sample, this clonotype turned up a few times. The chain couples TRBV7-9 to TRBJ2-3; D call uncertain. The ends were cut back, 4 bases at V and 0 bases at J, with 11 bases in the middle. This CDR3 is 15 amino acids long. CDR1 SEHNR and CDR2 FQNEAQ come from the germline V gene (reference sequence). CDR3 region: CASSSEDTSTDTQYF. The CDR3 coding sequence is TGTGCCAGCAGCTCAGAGGATACTAGCACAGATACGCAGTATTTT.

This clonotype was counted ten times or more. V gene TRBV7-9 combines with J gene TRBJ1-2, with unresolved D. V was trimmed by 0 bases and J by 0 bases, leaving 14 bases between them. CDR1 and CDR2 (germline): SEHNR, FQNEAQ (reference sequence). The CDR3 loop spans 17 amino acids. The CDR3 reads CASSLAQLVSANYGYTF. The CDR3 nucleotides read TGTGCCAGCAGCTTAGCGCAACTCGTTTCGGCTAACTATGGCTACACCTTC.